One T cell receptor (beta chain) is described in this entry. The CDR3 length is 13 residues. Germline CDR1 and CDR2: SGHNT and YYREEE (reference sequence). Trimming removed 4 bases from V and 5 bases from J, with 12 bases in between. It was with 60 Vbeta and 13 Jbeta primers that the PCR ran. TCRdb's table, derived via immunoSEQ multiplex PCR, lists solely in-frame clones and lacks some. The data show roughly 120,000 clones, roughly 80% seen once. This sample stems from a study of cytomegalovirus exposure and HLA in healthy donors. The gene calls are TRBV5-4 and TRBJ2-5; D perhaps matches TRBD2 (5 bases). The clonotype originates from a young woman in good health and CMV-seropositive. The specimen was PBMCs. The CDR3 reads CASSPRPGETQYF. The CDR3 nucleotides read TGTGCCAGCAGCCCGCGCCCGGGGGAGACCCAGTACTTC. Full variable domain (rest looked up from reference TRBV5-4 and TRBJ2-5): ETGVTQSPTHLIKTRGQQVTLRCSSQSGHNTVSWYQQALGQGPQFIFQYYREEENGRGNFPPRFSGLQFPNYSSELNVNALELDDSALYLCASSPRPGETQYFGPGTRLLVL.